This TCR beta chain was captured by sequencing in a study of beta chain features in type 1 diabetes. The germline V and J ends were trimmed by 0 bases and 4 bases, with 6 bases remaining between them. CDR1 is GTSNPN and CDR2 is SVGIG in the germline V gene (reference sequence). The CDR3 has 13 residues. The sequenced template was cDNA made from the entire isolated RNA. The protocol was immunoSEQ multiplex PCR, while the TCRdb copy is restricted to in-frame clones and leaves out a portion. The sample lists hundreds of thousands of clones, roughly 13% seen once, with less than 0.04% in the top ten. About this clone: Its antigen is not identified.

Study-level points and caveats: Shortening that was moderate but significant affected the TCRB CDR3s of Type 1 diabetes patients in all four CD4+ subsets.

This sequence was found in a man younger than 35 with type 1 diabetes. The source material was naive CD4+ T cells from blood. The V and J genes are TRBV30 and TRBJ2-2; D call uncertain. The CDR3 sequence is CAWSVHLTGELFF. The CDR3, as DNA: TGTGCCTGGAGTGTACATCTCACCGGGGAGCTGTTTTTT.